This T cell receptor beta chain was observed in a study of tumor and adjacent non-tumor tissue in lung cancer. Study information: On average, productive TCRbeta reads reached a few million per sample.

The template was RNA from unsorted bulk tissue. Three rounds of nested PCR, following a modified ARM-PCR protocol, produced the TCRbeta library. TCRdb processed the multiplex PCR reads anew with MiXCR; each CDR3 protein has one entry. The sample has 200,000 to 250,000 distinct CDR3 sequences; roughly 70% are singletons. This clonotype was counted between two and nine times. What it binds is unknown. A much larger clonotype is one base distant, so this may be a read error. Points from the study as a whole: Tumor TCR diversity, when higher, was linked to shorter survival. Tumor repertoires had a smaller top 100 clone share than normal lung. Tumor tissue had significantly higher TCR diversity than normal lung.

Germline V gene sequence: CDR1 LGHNA, CDR2 YSLEER. The CDR3 has 13 residues. The sequence derives from a man aged 55-75 years with non-small cell lung cancer. V usage is TRBV4-3 and J usage is TRBJ1-1; D ambiguous. The specimen sequenced was lung tumor tissue. The CDR3 coding sequence is TGCGCCAGCAACCAAGAGGTGAACACTGAAGCTTTCTTT. Encoded protein: CASNQEVNTEAFF.